Presented here are 9 T cell receptor beta chains from one specimen sequenced in a study of T cell responses to AZD1222 COVID-19 vaccine. Profiling relied on immunoSEQ multiplex PCR, and the TCRdb table lists in-frame clones only, not all of them. This table has some 110,000 clones, about 86% appearing once. The sample was peripheral blood, taken 28 days after the second AZD1222 dose. Receptors were obtained from an adult who received the AZD1222 COVID-19 vaccine.

The rearrangement joins TRBV4-2 to TRBJ1-5; tentative D call: TRBD1 (5 bases). Per the germline V gene, CDR1 is LGHNA and CDR2 is YNFKEQ. V was cut by 1 base and J by 6 bases, with 10 bases left in between. This CDR3 is 14 amino acids long. As DNA, the CDR3 is TGTGCCAGCAGCCAAGGAGGGGTCTCTCAGCCCCAGCATTTT. Its translation: CASSQGGVSQPQHF.

The chain combines TRBV2 with TRBJ2-5; TRBD2 agrees at 9 bases. In germline, CDR1 is SNHLY, CDR2 FYNNEI. This CDR3 region has 15 residues. The V and J ends lost 5 bases and 1 base, in that order; junction bases with no gene match: 5. CDR3 protein: CASSTGSGGQETQYF. CDR3 bases: TGTGCCAGCAGTACGGGTAGCGGGGGCCAAGAGACCCAGTACTTC. The full variable domain, with the rest looked up from reference TRBV2 and TRBJ2-5, is EPEVTQTPSHQVTQMGQEVILRCVPISNHLYFYWYRQILGQKVEFLVSFYNNEISEKSEIFDDQFSVERPDGSNFTLKIRSTKLEDSAMYFCASSTGSGGQETQYFGPGTRLLVL.

V gene TRBV30 combines with J gene TRBJ2-3, with a weak D call TRBD2 (5 bases). Trimming took off 0 bases at V and 4 bases at J, with 14 bases between the two ends. The CDR3 spans 15 residues. The germline gives CDR1 GTSNPN, CDR2 SVGIG (reference sequence). CDR3 sequence (DNA): TGTGCCTGGAGTGTCGGGCTAGCCTCGGCAGATACGCAGTATTTT. It translates to CAWSVGLASADTQYF.

The chain combines TRBV25-1 with TRBJ2-7; 10 positions match TRBD1. With 4 bases clipped from V and 3 bases from J, the junction kept 0 bases outside the gene matches. Germline lookup yields CDR1 MGHDK and CDR2 SYGVNS. The CDR3 length is 13 residues. The CDR3 region is CASSGTGGYEQYF. The CDR3 DNA sequence: TGTGCCAGCAGTGGGACAGGGGGCTACGAGCAGTACTTC.

The chain uses TRBV7-9 and TRBJ1-1, with 7 bases matching TRBD1. CDR1 and CDR2 from the germline V gene are SEHNR and FQNEAQ (reference sequence). The length of the CDR3 is 14 residues. With 5 bases clipped from V and 8 bases from J, the junction kept 11 bases outside the gene matches. CDR3 residues: CASSPPGQITEAFF. The CDR3 DNA is TGTGCCAGCAGCCCCCCGGGACAGATAACCGAAGCTTTCTTT.

The V gene is TRBV6-5, the J gene TRBJ2-7; TRBD1 aligns across 8 bases. CDR3 length equals 13 residues. The germline gives CDR1 MNHEY, CDR2 SVGAGI. The ends lost 5 bases at V and 3 bases at J; junction bases unmatched: 3. The CDR3 spells CASSPGQVYEQYF. In DNA, the CDR3 is TGTGCCAGCAGTCCGGGACAGGTCTACGAGCAGTACTTC.

The rearrangement joins TRBV5-1 to TRBJ2-7; D gene uncertain. V was clipped by 0 bases and J by 0 bases, with 10 bases between them. Looked up from germline, CDR1 is SGHRS and CDR2 is YFSETQ. CDR3 length equals 15 residues. DNA for the CDR3: TGCGCCAGCAGCTTGGGGCTAGACTCCTCCTACGAGCAGTACTTC. It specifies CASSLGLDSSYEQYF. The full variable domain, its missing parts supplied by reference TRBV5-1 and TRBJ2-7, is KAGVTQTPRYLIKTRGQQVTLSCSPISGHRSVSWYQQTPGQGLQFLFEYFSETQRNKGNFPGRFSGRQFSNSRSEMNVSTLELGDSALYLCASSLGLDSSYEQYFGPGTRLTVT.

As DNA, the CDR3 is TGTGCCACGCGGCGGGGGACTGTCTACAATGAGCAGTTCTTC. Its translation: CATRRGTVYNEQFF. The chain recombines TRBV10-3 with TRBJ2-1; 7 bases fit TRBD2. The CDR3 contains 14 residues. Germline V lookup: CDR1 ENHRY, CDR2 SYGVKD. Germline trimming cut 10 bases from V and 3 bases from J; bases unmatched to any gene: 9.

The chain links TRBV2 to TRBJ1-6, with 7 bases aligning to TRBD1. This CDR3 is 13 amino acids long. The V segment lost 8 bases and the J segment 9 bases; nucleotides outside the gene matches: 7. Germline loops: CDR1 SNHLY, CDR2 FYNNEI. The CDR3 sequence is CASGRDSVSPLHF. CDR3 DNA sequence: TGTGCCAGCGGTCGGGACAGTGTTTCACCCCTCCACTTT.